This T cell receptor (beta chain) was found in a study of T cell repertoires in cytomegalovirus infection. Concerning this clonotype itself: Antigen specificity is unknown.

There are 20 residues in the CDR3. Trimming pared 0 bases from V and 0 bases from J, leaving 21 bases between. Germline CDR1 and CDR2: SEHNR and FQNEAQ (reference sequence). TCRdb re-called the reads through MiXCR, storing one row per CDR3 protein. This repertoire shows approximately 910,000 distinct CDR3 sequences, around 29% found once; its top ten account for over 12%. This receptor was taken from a human donor in good health (CMV status not recorded). Some clones in this sample may be carry-over from other donors' samples. The chain has TRBV7-9 and TRBJ2-1, with a weak D call TRBD1 (5 bases). Sequencing used cultured CD8+ T cells from PBMCs, obtained from culture after CMV antigen stimulation. For the CDR3, the DNA is TGTGCCAGCAGCTTAGCAGGGGCAGCGATGCCCGTTGTCTCCTACAATGAGCAGTTCTTC. Its translation is CASSLAGAAMPVVSYNEQFF.